This TCR beta chain appears in the sequencing data of a study of T cell responses to AZD1222 COVID-19 vaccine. Study as a whole: Pooling was applied to second doses at about 4 or about 12 weeks. Study observations and caveats: Vaccine-related CD4 TCRs covered spike, predominating at 160-218 and 743-854. Seropositive AZD1222 recipients at baseline numbered only five to seven. Clonal diversity may have been underestimated, and the donors were mostly white British, with more females than males.

V was cut by 10 bases and J by 0 bases, with 12 bases left in between. This CDR3 is 13 amino acids long. Germline assignment: CDR1 LNHDA and CDR2 SQIVND (reference sequence). The table came from immunoSEQ multiplex PCR; TCRdb's copy has only in-frame clones and leaves some out. The data contain about 120,000 clones, less than 95% of them singletons. Concerning this clone: Antigen unknown.

The specimen was peripheral blood, collected on day 0 of AZD1222 vaccination. This clonotype originated in an adult in good health. The chain recombines TRBV19 with TRBJ1-1, with TRBD1 as a possible D gene (5 bases). This CDR3 is CATMGPLNTEAFF. The CDR3 nucleotides read TGTGCCACCATGGGACCGCTGAACACTGAAGCTTTCTTT.